This TCR beta chain was sequenced in a study of OX40 agonist ivuxolimab in advanced cancers. Study background: Ivuxolimab is a fully human IgG2 antibody that activates OX40 (CD134). Treatment received earlier with anti-PD-1, anti-PD-L1 or anti-CTLA-4 agents was allowed, and approximately 44% had some. Study findings and constraints: Within 6 weeks, CD4+ and CD8+ blood T cells expanded clonally at 0.1 to 3.0 mg/kg.

Clones were read by immunoSEQ multiplex PCR, and TCRdb kept only the in-frame ones, dropping some. The profile shows approximately 66,000 clones, about 85% of them singletons. The sample holds a few counts of this clone. The antigen remains undetermined. This TCR was sampled from an adult with an advanced solid tumor such as melanoma, head and neck, liver or kidney cancer. Sequenced here: CD4+ or CD8+ T cells sorted from blood, sampled in a trial of the OX40 agonist ivuxolimab.

CDR3 sequence: CASSLGGAFQGPSSYEQYF. For the CDR3, the DNA is TGCGCCAGCAGCTTGGGGGGGGCCTTTCAGGGGCCTTCCTCCTACGAGCAGTACTTC. The V and J genes are TRBV5-1 and TRBJ2-7; D may match TRBD1 or TRBD2 (6 bases each). Germline V CDR1 and CDR2: SGHRS, YFSETQ. V lost 0 bases and J lost 0, with 22 bases in between. The CDR3 covers 19 residues. The whole variable domain, filled in from reference TRBV5-1 and TRBJ2-7, reads KAGVTQTPRYLIKTRGQQVTLSCSPISGHRSVSWYQQTPGQGLQFLFEYFSETQRNKGNFPGRFSGRQFSNSRSEMNVSTLELGDSALYLCASSLGGAFQGPSSYEQYFGPGTRLTVT.